Listed below are T cell receptor beta chains from one sample, sequenced in a study of blood T cell repertoires in COVID-19. Only in-frame clones appear in the TCRdb table, and some are missing; sequencing was by immunoSEQ multiplex PCR. The table shows 150,000 to 200,000 clones, with roughly 73% occurring only once. Sequencing was carried out using peripheral blood. These receptors all come from an elderly woman with active or convalescent COVID-19. The CDR3 runs from the conserved cysteine through the conserved F or W. The order of the fields is clone size, J gene, V gene, D gene, CDR3 DNA, CDR3 protein. The D gene is left open where the match is weak. The size entry is marked missing in some rows and otherwise reads once, few, many or a size class.

once | TRBJ2-3 | TRBV5-1 | TRBD2 | TGCGCCAGCAGCTTAGGACTAGAAAGGTTAGGTACGCAGTATTTT | CASSLGLERLGTQYF
once | TRBJ2-1 | TRBV19 | TRBD2 | TGTGCCAGTGCAACCGCCGGACTAGCTAACAATGAGCAGTTCTTC | CASATAGLANNEQFF
- | TRBJ2-7 | TRBV7-9 | - | TGTGCCAGCAGCTTAGCGGGACTCGAGCGGTACTTC | CASSLAGLERYF
- | TRBJ2-7 | TRBV5-1 | - | TGCGCCAGCAGCTTGTTACAGATTTCCTACGAGCAGTACTTC | CASSLLQISYEQYF
- | TRBJ1-4 | TRBV6-5 | TRBD1 | TGTGCCAGCAGTCCAGGGGGAACTAATGAAAAACTGTTTTTT | CASSPGGTNEKLFF
- | TRBJ1-6 | TRBV6-6 | - | TGTGCCAGCAGTTACCAGGGTTTTGCACCCCTCCACTTT | CASSYQGFAPLHF
- | TRBJ1-2 | TRBV6-1 | - | TGTGCCAGCAGTGAAGGCACGGGGGGGGCCTATGGCTACACCTTC | CASSEGTGGAYGYTF
- | TRBJ1-2 | TRBV28 | TRBD1 | TGTGCCAGCAGACGCTATCCAGGGGGCTATGGCTACACCTTC | CASRRYPGGYGYTF
once | TRBJ2-2 | TRBV2 | TRBD2 | TGTGCCAGCAGTGAAGCGAACCCAACTAGCGGGGGGGGTCGAGGGGAGCTGTTTTTT | CASSEANPTSGGGRGELFF
few | TRBJ2-5 | TRBV24-1 | - | TGTGCCACCGCCAACAATCTCGCAGACTCATCACAAGAGACCCAGTACTTC | CATANNLADSSQETQYF